The 26 T cell receptor beta chains below were found in one sample sequenced in a study of T cells in Graves' hyperthyroidism and ophthalmopathy. TCR beta CDR3 region amplification was performed from RNA transcripts. During a first-round RT-PCR of the TCR CDR3, the HTBI primer set was used. TCRdb re-called the multiplex PCR reads with MiXCR, one entry per CDR3 protein. The sample holds fewer than 550,000 distinct CDR3 sequences, around 14% seen once. Material: blood. The receptors originated from a woman younger than 30 with Graves' hyperthyroidism.

The chain has TRBV7-9 and TRBJ2-7, with D possibly being TRBD1 (6 bases). The V and J ends lost 5 bases and 3 bases respectively, with 11 bases between them. CDR1 and CDR2 from the germline V gene are SEHNR and FQNEAQ (reference sequence). The CDR3 length is 13 residues. The CDR3 DNA is TGTGCCAGCAGCCCAGGGGTGGTCTACGAGCAGTACTTC. It encodes CASSPGVVYEQYF.

This clonotype occurred many times. The chain recombines TRBV29-1 with TRBJ1-6; D remains ambiguous. The CDR3 is made up of 15 amino acids. CDR1 and CDR2 (germline): SQVTM, ANQGSEA. Trimming pared 7 bases from V and 5 bases from J, leaving 18 bases between. CDR3 amino acids: CSAQFGVGNNSPLHF. The DNA for the CDR3 is TGCAGCGCTCAGTTCGGGGTGGGGAATAATTCACCCCTCCACTTT. Using reference TRBV29-1 and TRBJ1-6 for the parts outside the CDR3, the full variable domain is SAVISQKPSRDICQRGTSLTIQCQVDSQVTMMFWYRQQPGQSLTLIATANQGSEATYESGFVIDKFPISRPNLTFSTLTVSNMSPEDSSIYLCSAQFGVGNNSPLHFGNGTRLTVT.

This clonotype was recorded many times. J is TRBJ1-5 and V is TRBV5-1, with TRBD1 matching 10 bases. Germline trimming cut 0 bases from V and 7 bases from J; bases unmatched to any gene: 1. The length of the CDR3 is 14 residues. Germline V gives CDR1 SGHRS, CDR2 YFSETQ. CDR3 region: CASSLGDRGQPQHF. DNA for the CDR3: TGCGCCAGCAGCTTGGGGGACAGGGGACAGCCCCAGCATTTT.

This clonotype was counted many times. The rearrangement joins TRBV6-1 to TRBJ2-2, with no clear D. Trimming took off 6 bases at V and 6 bases at J, with 14 bases between the two ends. The germline CDR1 and CDR2 sequences are MNHNS and SASEGT. There are 14 residues in the CDR3. The CDR3 DNA is TGTGCCAGCAGACGCGACCGAAAAGCCGGGGAGCTGTTTTTT. It encodes CASRRDRKAGELFF.

The sample holds one count of this clonotype. The rearrangement uses TRBV27 and TRBJ2-3; unclear D gene. Germline V gene data show CDR1 as MNHEY and CDR2 as SMNVEV (reference sequence). V gave up 7 bases and J gave up 2 bases, with 13 bases separating them. The CDR3 spans 14 residues. CDR3 in DNA: TGTGCCAGCAACCCGAAGGCGTTCACAGATACGCAGTATTTT. Amino acids: CASNPKAFTDTQYF.

This clonotype has at least ten counts. The chain couples TRBV20-1 to TRBJ1-3, with a weak D call TRBD1 (6 bases). Deletions cut 6 bases from V and 13 bases from J, with 19 bases between. CDR1 DFQATT and CDR2 SNEGSKA come from the germline V gene (reference sequence). The length of the CDR3 is 12 residues. CDR3 sequence (DNA): TGCAGTGCAACCGGGGGGACAAGGGAGATATATTTT. Translation gives CSATGGTREIYF.

This clonotype appeared many times. V gene TRBV11-2 combines with J gene TRBJ1-2; D not certain. CDR1 and CDR2 (germline): SGHAT, FQNNGV. CDR3 size: 13 residues. The V end lost 8 bases, the J end lost 4 bases, and 14 bases lay between the germline ends. The CDR3 coding sequence is TGTGCCAGCTCCGGACCCGGTTCCTATGGCTACACCTTC. Amino acids: CASSGPGSYGYTF. Full variable domain (remainder filled in from reference TRBV11-2 and TRBJ1-2): EAGVAQSPRYKIIEKRQSVAFWCNPISGHATLYWYQQILGQGPKLLIQFQNNGVVDDSQLPKDRFSAERLKGVDSTLKIQPAKLEDSAVYLCASSGPGSYGYTFGSGTRLTVV.

This clonotype was recorded many times. The chain is built from TRBV28 and TRBJ1-4; 7 bases line up with TRBD1. Germline V gene data show CDR1 as MDHEN and CDR2 as SYDVKM. The CDR3 has 18 amino acids. Losses at the gene ends were 3 bases for V and 6 bases for J; bases not matched to a gene: 16. CDR3 loop: CASSLTLLGGGEDEKLFF. For the CDR3, the DNA is TGTGCCAGCAGTTTGACACTACTGGGAGGGGGCGAGGATGAAAAACTGTTTTTT.

This clonotype was counted at least ten times. V and J are TRBV20-1 and TRBJ2-5; 9 bases are a match to TRBD1. CDR1 DFQATT and CDR2 SNEGSKA come from the germline V gene (reference sequence). V lost 6 bases, J lost 9 bases, and 5 bases stayed unmatched. There are 11 residues in the CDR3. The CDR3 DNA reads TGCAGTGCCGACAGGGGGGGGGCCCAGTACTTC. As protein: CSADRGGAQYF.

This clonotype was counted many times. This chain joins TRBV3-1 and TRBJ2-7; D might be TRBD1 (6 bases). The germline V and J ends were trimmed by 1 base and 1 base, with 8 bases remaining between them. Germline V CDR1 and CDR2: LGHDT, YNNKEL (reference sequence). The CDR3 extends over 14 amino acids. The CDR3 nucleotides are TGTGCCAGCAGCCAAGGCAGGGGATCCTACGAGCAGTACTTC. Translating it yields CASSQGRGSYEQYF.

In this sample, this clonotype turned up many times. The gene calls are TRBV18 and TRBJ1-5, with unresolved D. CDR1 is KGHSH, CDR2 LQKENI, per germline. The CDR3 runs to 14 residues. The V end lost 5 bases, the J end lost 0 bases, and 8 bases lay between the germline ends. For the CDR3, the DNA is TGTGCCAGCTCAACCCAAAATAGCAATCAGCCCCAGCATTTT. The encoded protein is CASSTQNSNQPQHF.

This clonotype was counted ten times or more. V and J are TRBV10-3 and TRBJ2-7; TRBD1 matches at 9 bases. CDR3 size: 15 residues. The V gene's germline CDR1 is ENHRY and CDR2 SYGVKD. With V trimmed by 2 bases and J by 4 bases, 6 bases remained unmatched. CDR3 bases: TGTGCCATCAGTGAGCAAAACAGGGGGCTATACGAGCAGTACTTC. Its protein is CAISEQNRGLYEQYF.

Only a few counts were recorded for this clonotype. The V call is TRBV10-2, the J call TRBJ2-2; tentatively, D is TRBD2 (5 bases). Germline CDR1 is WSHSY and CDR2 is SAAADI. The ends were cut back, 8 bases at V and 5 bases at J, with 15 bases in the middle. The length of the CDR3 is 14 residues. The CDR3 protein is CASSTLERTGELFF. The CDR3 DNA is TGCGCCAGCTCGACTCTGGAGCGGACCGGGGAGCTGTTTTTT.

At least ten counts were recorded for this clonotype. V gene TRBV7-9 combines with J gene TRBJ2-1, with 12 bases aligning to TRBD1. V lost 2 bases to trimming and J lost 6 bases; unmatched junction nucleotides: 11. CDR3 length equals 18 residues. Germline values: CDR1 SEHNR, CDR2 FQNEAQ (reference sequence). Here the CDR3 reads CASSLSAGQGAHPNEQFF. The DNA of the CDR3 is TGTGCCAGCAGCTTATCGGCGGGACAGGGGGCGCACCCCAATGAGCAGTTCTTC.

This clonotype appeared once. The germline gene is not matched at one end of the junction; a read error may be the cause. The CDR3 protein is CACSPYDAGRTGNTIYF. CDR3 sequence (DNA): TGTGCCTGCAGTCCTTACGACGCGGGTCGAACTGGAAACACCATATATTTT. The chain employs TRBV27 and TRBJ1-3; D ambiguous. The CDR3 spans 17 residues. Looked up from germline, CDR1 is MNHEY and CDR2 is SMNVEV (reference sequence).

Ten or more counts support this clonotype. This sequence joins TRBV20-1 and TRBJ2-7, with a weak D call TRBD1 (5 bases). Germline loops: CDR1 DFQATT, CDR2 SNEGSKA (reference sequence). This CDR3 has 11 amino acids. Trimming removed 5 bases from V and 4 bases from J, with 9 bases in between. The CDR3 here is CSAGDSYEQYF. The CDR3 nucleotides read TGCAGTGCTGGCGACAGTTACGAGCAGTACTTC.

This clonotype was observed a few times. CDR3 in amino acids: CASSLAQGSDTQYF. CDR3 DNA: TGTGCCAGCAGCTTAGCGCAGGGATCAGATACGCAGTATTTT. The chain carries TRBV7-9 and TRBJ2-3; a possible D gene is TRBD1 (5 bases). There are 14 residues in the CDR3. V lost 0 bases to trimming and J lost 4 bases, with 8 bases between them. Germline V lookup: CDR1 SEHNR, CDR2 FQNEAQ (reference sequence).

This clonotype was detected ten times or more. The chain employs TRBV6-1 and TRBJ1-2; D may be TRBD1 (5 bases). CDR3 length equals 16 residues. Trimming took 8 bases from V and 1 from J, leaving 20 bases between them. The germline CDR1 and CDR2 sequences are MNHNS and SASEGT. The chain's CDR3 is CASLPGRGHHNYGYTF. In DNA, the CDR3 is TGTGCCAGCCTCCCCGGAAGGGGCCATCATAACTATGGCTACACCTTC.

This clonotype was detected only a few times. The chain combines TRBV10-3 with TRBJ1-5; D possibly corresponds to TRBD1 (5 bases). Germline V gene lookup returns CDR1 ENHRY and CDR2 SYGVKD. The CDR3 totals 15 residues. Trimming cost V 10 bases and J 3 bases, with 19 bases left between them. CDR3 coding DNA: TGTGCCACGCACCCGGGGGAGGGGCCCAATCAGCCCCAGCATTTT. Translation: CATHPGEGPNQPQHF.

This clonotype was observed a handful of times. This rearrangement joins TRBV5-8 to TRBJ2-7; D might be TRBD2 (5 bases). The CDR3 runs 12 residues. Germline V gives CDR1 SGHTS, CDR2 YDEGEE. V was trimmed by 4 bases and J by 7 bases, leaving 12 bases between them. CDR3: CASSKTPGEQYF. In DNA form, the CDR3 reads TGTGCCAGCAGCAAAACCCCGGGGGAGCAGTACTTC.

This clonotype was picked up a small number of times. A much larger clonotype is one base distant, so this may be a read error. The chain carries TRBV12-3 or TRBV12-4 and TRBJ1-2; the D is unclear. Trimming took off 6 bases at V and 9 bases at J, with 11 bases between the two ends. The CDR3 runs to 11 residues. The CDR3 region has the DNA TGTGCCAGCAGGGCCCCTATCAGCTACACCTTC. This sequence encodes CASRAPISYTF.

This clonotype was seen only a few times. The gene calls are TRBV5-1 and TRBJ2-2, with D unresolved. This CDR3 spans 16 amino acids. Per germline, CDR1 SGHRS and CDR2 YFSETQ. V dropped 0 bases and J dropped 0 bases, with 9 bases sitting between them. CDR3 DNA: TGCGCCAGCAGCTTGGCGACTGGCGCGAACACCGGGGAGCTGTTTTTT. This encodes CASSLATGANTGELFF.

About this clonotype itself: A read error may explain this, as a much larger clone is one base away. This chain joins TRBV20-1 and TRBJ2-1; no reliable D call. Per the germline V gene, CDR1 is DFQATT and CDR2 is SNEGSKA (reference sequence). The CDR3 totals 14 residues. The V gene lost 3 bases and the J gene lost 1 base, with 10 bases spanning the gap. Written as DNA, the CDR3 is TGCAGTGCTAGTTCTCTGATTTCCTACAATGAGCAGTTCTTC. Translated, it gives CSASSLISYNEQFF.

The chain combines TRBV3-1 with TRBJ1-2; no clear D gene. CDR1 is LGHDT and CDR2 is YNNKEL in the germline V gene (reference sequence). V dropped 3 bases and J dropped 5 bases, with 10 bases sitting between them. The length of the CDR3 is 13 residues. Here the CDR3 DNA reads TGTGCCAGCAGCCAGGAGTTCATATATGGCTACACCTTC. Translated: CASSQEFIYGYTF.

The V and J genes are TRBV2 and TRBJ1-4; TRBD1 is a possible D gene (5 bases). The germline V gene has CDR1 SNHLY and CDR2 FYNNEI. Deletions cut 3 bases from V and 8 bases from J, with 16 bases between. This CDR3 is 15 amino acids long. CDR3 sequence (DNA): TGTGCCAGCAGTGAGATGGGGGGATCTGGGGAAAAACTGTTTTTT. Translation gives CASSEMGGSGEKLFF.

This clonotype occurred many times. The V and J genes are TRBV6-1 and TRBJ2-3, with a tentative D call TRBD2 (6 bases). V lost 6 bases to trimming and J lost 7 bases, with 14 bases between them. Germline-derived CDR1 and CDR2 are MNHNS and SASEGT. The CDR3 spans 13 residues. CDR3 DNA sequence: TGTGCCAGCAGGCCGACTAGGTTGAATACGCAGTATTTT. Its translation: CASRPTRLNTQYF.